This entry lists 18 T cell receptor beta chains sequenced from one sample in a study of PD-1 blockade in classical Hodgkin lymphoma. Clones were sequenced by immunoSEQ multiplex PCR, and TCRdb holds only the in-frame ones, with some missing. Of tens of thousands of clones listed, 80% were seen once; the top ten hold under 20%. As to time point: cycle 4 day 1 (C4D1), after 6 weeks of nivolumab. All trial patients relapsed after autologous stem cell transplantation. The sample was peripheral blood mononuclear cells (PBMCs), taken before the fourth cycle of nivolumab. Every receptor here comes from a human donor with classical Hodgkin lymphoma.

This clone was recorded a few times. J is TRBJ2-3 and V is TRBV5-1; the match to TRBD2 covers 7 bases. The V and J ends lost 6 bases and 2 bases, in that order; junction bases with no gene match: 3. From germline, CDR1 is SGHRS and CDR2 YFSETQ. The CDR3 spans 13 residues. The CDR3 spells CASKRGPTDTQYF. DNA of the CDR3: TGCGCCAGCAAGCGGGGCCCCACAGATACGCAGTATTTT.

The chain links TRBV7-3 to TRBJ2-3; TRBD2 agrees at 12 bases. The J segment lost 3 bases and the V segment lost 2 bases, leaving 9 bases of the junction unmatched. CDR1 SGHTA and CDR2 FQGTGA come from the germline V gene. The length of the CDR3 is 18 residues. The CDR3 DNA reads as TGTGCCAGCAGCTTAGCAGGACTAGCGGGGCCAAATACAGATACGCAGTATTTT. Amino acids: CASSLAGLAGPNTDTQYF.

The chain uses TRBV11-2 and TRBJ2-7; D possibly corresponds to TRBD1 (6 bases). The CDR3 length is 14 residues. Trimming shortened V by 3 bases and J by 4 bases, and 13 bases separated the two germline ends. Germline V gene lookup returns CDR1 SGHAT and CDR2 FQNNGV. The CDR3 protein is CASSFQGFWYEQYF. DNA of the CDR3: TGTGCCAGCAGCTTCCAGGGGTTTTGGTACGAGCAGTACTTC.

The chain has TRBV30 and TRBJ2-1; TRBD1 agrees at 7 bases. Germline CDR1 GTSNPN, CDR2 SVGIG (reference sequence). Trimming took 2 bases from V and 8 from J; bases not matched to a gene: 15. CDR3 length: 16 residues. As DNA, the CDR3 is TGTGCCTGGAGTCGATCCGGGACAGCCGGTATCGATGAGCAGTTCTTC. As protein: CAWSRSGTAGIDEQFF. The variable domain in full, completed from reference TRBV30 and TRBJ2-1, reads SQTIHQWPATLVQPVGSPLSLECTVEGTSNPNLYWYRQAAGRGLQLLFYSVGIGQISSEVPQNLSASRPQDRQFILSSKKLLLSDSGFYLCAWSRSGTAGIDEQFFGPGTRLTVL.

The genes are TRBV18 and TRBJ2-1; TRBD2 matches at 13 bases. The CDR3 has 18 amino acids. V was clipped by 2 bases and J by 4 bases; unmatched bases: 8. Germline V gives CDR1 KGHSH, CDR2 LQKENI. CDR3 sequence (DNA): TGTGCCAGCTCACCATACGGGACTAGCGGGACTATGTACAATGAGCAGTTCTTC. This encodes CASSPYGTSGTMYNEQFF. The full variable domain, its missing parts supplied by reference TRBV18 and TRBJ2-1, is NAGVMQNPRHLVRRRGQEARLRCSPMKGHSHVYWYRQLPEEGLKFMVYLQKENIIDESGMPKERFSAEFPKEGPSILRIQQVVRGDSAAYFCASSPYGTSGTMYNEQFFGPGTRLTVL.

The chain combines TRBV2 with TRBJ2-1; D is perhaps TRBD2 (7 bases). The CDR3 consists of 15 residues. Germline V gene sequence: CDR1 SNHLY, CDR2 FYNNEI. V was cut by 0 bases and J by 6 bases, with 12 bases left in between. The DNA for the CDR3 is TGTGCCAGCAGTGAAGCGGGAGGGGGAGGCAATGAGCAGTTCTTC. As protein: CASSEAGGGGNEQFF.

This CDR3 reads CASSYVPRGRATEQFF. As DNA, the CDR3 is TGTGCCAGCAGTTATGTTCCCCGCGGGAGGGCCACTGAGCAGTTCTTC. This chain connects TRBV6-5 to TRBJ2-1, with 9 bases aligning to TRBD2. This CDR3 is built from 16 residues. Trimming cost V 3 bases and J 9 bases; bases outside gene matches: 12. Germline V gene data show CDR1 as MNHEY and CDR2 as SVGAGI.

V gene TRBV27 combines with J gene TRBJ2-5, with D possibly being TRBD1 (5 bases). The DNA matches TRBJ2-7 better at its end, which makes the J call doubtful. CDR1 and CDR2 from the germline V gene are MNHEY and SMNVEV (reference sequence). This CDR3 region has 13 residues. CDR3 protein: CASSLRGENEQYF. CDR3 DNA: TGTGCCAGCAGTTTAAGGGGTGAAAACGAGCAGTACTTC.

The V and J genes are TRBV4-3 and TRBJ2-7; D perhaps matches TRBD1 (6 bases). V was trimmed by 6 bases and J by 2 bases, leaving 8 bases between them. Germline V gene data show CDR1 as LGHNA and CDR2 as YSLEER. The CDR3 totals 12 residues. The CDR3: CASRGQTYEQYF. In DNA form, the CDR3 reads TGCGCCAGCAGAGGACAGACCTACGAGCAGTACTTC.

This clone occurred once. The chain recombines TRBV28 with TRBJ1-2, with D unclear. V lost 2 bases to trimming and J lost 8 bases, with 6 bases between them. Germline V gene sequence: CDR1 MDHEN, CDR2 SYDVKM. There are 11 residues in the CDR3. CDR3 nucleotide sequence: TGTGCCAGCAGTTTAGAGGTGGGCTACACCTTC. Translation gives CASSLEVGYTF.

This sequence joins TRBV18 and TRBJ2-7; 7 bases match TRBD1. Germline lookup yields CDR1 KGHSH and CDR2 LQKENI. The CDR3 extends over 12 amino acids. V shed 3 bases, J shed 6 bases, and the junction held 2 bases outside the gene matches. Here the CDR3 DNA reads TGTGCCAGCTCACCGGGACAGAGCGAGCAGTACTTC. Its translation is CASSPGQSEQYF.

This chain joins TRBV30 and TRBJ2-7; 8 nucleotides match TRBD1. Germline loops: CDR1 GTSNPN, CDR2 SVGIG (reference sequence). V shed 0 bases and J 5 bases; nucleotides not matched to a gene: 12. The CDR3 has 16 amino acids. The CDR3 DNA is TGTGCCTGGAGTGTAAATCTACGGACAGGGTCCCACGAGCAGTACTTC. Its translation: CAWSVNLRTGSHEQYF.

V and J are TRBV6-6 and TRBJ1-1; D possibly corresponds to TRBD1 (5 bases). V was pared by 5 bases and J by 6 bases, with 13 bases between. The CDR3 consists of 13 residues. Germline V gene data show CDR1 as MNHNY and CDR2 as SVGAGI (reference sequence). The CDR3 region has the DNA TGTGCCAGCAGTCGCACAGGACGTTCTGAAGCTTTCTTT. It specifies CASSRTGRSEAFF.

The V gene is TRBV5-1, the J gene TRBJ2-1; TRBD2 matches 12 bases. The CDR3 length is 15 residues. V shed 3 bases, J shed 7 bases, and the junction held 5 bases outside the gene matches. Germline loops: CDR1 SGHRS, CDR2 YFSETQ. The CDR3 reads CASSSTSGRGNEQFF. CDR3 bases: TGCGCCAGCAGCTCGACTAGCGGGAGAGGGAATGAGCAGTTCTTC. The full variable domain, with the rest looked up from reference TRBV5-1 and TRBJ2-1, is KAGVTQTPRYLIKTRGQQVTLSCSPISGHRSVSWYQQTPGQGLQFLFEYFSETQRNKGNFPGRFSGRQFSNSRSEMNVSTLELGDSALYLCASSSTSGRGNEQFFGPGTRLTVL.

This chain connects TRBV7-3 to TRBJ1-2; D is unresolved. Looked up from germline, CDR1 is SGHTA and CDR2 is FQGTGA. The CDR3 is 13 amino acids. V was cut by 3 bases and J by 8 bases, with 13 bases left in between. CDR3 region: CASSLERNGGYTF. The CDR3 DNA sequence: TGTGCCAGCAGCTTGGAAAGGAACGGGGGCTACACCTTC.

This clone is judged hyperexpanded. The chain links TRBV6-1 to TRBJ1-3; 7 bases fit TRBD1. V gave up 2 bases and J gave up 0 bases; unmatched junction bases: 7. Germline V gene data show CDR1 as MNHNS and CDR2 as SASEGT. The CDR3 totals 17 residues. The CDR3 spells CASSESGTVVSGNTIYF. CDR3 DNA sequence: TGTGCCAGCAGTGAATCGGGGACAGTAGTCTCTGGAAACACCATATATTTT.

This clone showed up just once. The gene calls are TRBV6-1 and TRBJ1-3, with 9 bases fitting TRBD1. With 0 bases clipped from V and 3 bases from J, the junction kept 3 bases outside the gene matches. The CDR3 is 16 residues long. The germline V gene has CDR1 MNHNS and CDR2 SASEGT. CDR3 in amino acids: CASSEALGQGGNTIYF. The DNA of the CDR3 is TGTGCCAGCAGTGAAGCTTTGGGACAGGGTGGAAACACCATATATTTT.

The V call is TRBV7-2, the J call TRBJ2-7, with TRBD1 as a possible D gene (6 bases). The CDR3 consists of 15 residues. Trimming took off 4 bases at V and 2 bases at J, with 15 bases between the two ends. Germline V lookup: CDR1 SGHTA, CDR2 FQGNSA. CDR3 sequence: CASSSNPGQTYEQYF. The CDR3 bases are TGTGCCAGCAGCTCGAATCCGGGACAAACCTACGAGCAGTACTTC.